This is a list of T cell receptor beta chains from one sample in a study of T cell changes during pregnancy in multiple sclerosis. Sequenced by immunoSEQ multiplex PCR; TCRdb stores in-frame clones only, minus some. The table lists roughly 20,000 clones, less than 95% of them singletons. The material sequenced was CD4+ T cells from peripheral blood mononuclear cells, taken in the third trimester of pregnancy. Receptor source: a female donor with multiple sclerosis, enrolled in a pregnancy study. Each CDR3 is given with its conserved first and last residue. Fields, in order: V gene, CDR3 length, J gene, clone size, D gene, CDR3 DNA, CDR3 protein. The D gene is left open where the match is weak. Some rows mark clone size as missing; the rest say once, few, many or name a class of expanded clone.

V: TRBV19; length: 13; J: TRBJ1-5; size: -; D: -; DNA: TGTGCCAGTAGTGTCACAGGTTTTCAGCCCCAGCATTTT; CDR3: CASSVTGFQPQHF
V: TRBV2; length: 15; J: TRBJ1-3; size: -; D: -; DNA: TGTGCCAGCAGTGCGGCAGGAGGTCCTGGAAACACCATATATTTT; CDR3: CASSAAGGPGNTIYF
V: TRBV7-2; length: 16; J: TRBJ2-1; size: once; D: -; DNA: TGTGCCAGCAGCTTAGCGGGGGCCAGCTCCTACAATGAGCAGTTCTTC; CDR3: CASSLAGASSYNEQFF
V: TRBV30; length: 17; J: TRBJ1-6; size: once; D: -; DNA: TGTGCCTGGCTCCAAGGTGGGACACGTTATGGGAATTCACCCCTCCACTTT; CDR3: CAWLQGGTRYGNSPLHF
V: TRBV18; length: 15; J: TRBJ1-1; size: -; D: -; DNA: TGTGCCAGCTCACCGGCGGGGAAAGGTTACACTGAAGCTTTCTTT; CDR3: CASSPAGKGYTEAFF
V: TRBV5-1; length: 13; J: TRBJ2-5; size: once; D: -; DNA: TGCGCCAGCGCCGCCTTGAGCCAAGAGACCCAGTACTTC; CDR3: CASAALSQETQYF
V: TRBV28; length: 14; J: TRBJ1-4; size: -; D: TRBD1; DNA: TGTGCCAGCAGTTCCGGGACAGCTAATGAAAAACTGTTTTTT; CDR3: CASSSGTANEKLFF
V: TRBV5-4; length: 17; J: TRBJ2-1; size: -; D: -; DNA: TGTGCCAGCAGCTCCGGAGGGGGCGGGGCGAGGAACAATGAGCAGTTCTTC; CDR3: CASSSGGGGARNNEQFF
V: TRBV10-1; length: 15; J: TRBJ2-7; size: -; D: TRBD2; DNA: TGCGCCAGCAGTGGGGGACTAGCCGACACCTACGAGCAGTACTTC; CDR3: CASSGGLADTYEQYF
V: TRBV7-3; length: 18; J: TRBJ1-2; size: -; D: TRBD1; DNA: TGTGCCAGCAGCTTAAACGAGGGGGACAGGGGCTGGGGCTATGGCTACACCTTC; CDR3: CASSLNEGDRGWGYGYTF
V: TRBV18; length: 15; J: TRBJ2-4; size: -; D: -; DNA: TGTGCCAGCTCACCCACGCGGGGAACCAAAAACATTCAGTACTTC; CDR3: CASSPTRGTKNIQYF
V: TRBV19; length: 15; J: TRBJ1-5; size: -; D: -; DNA: TGTGCCAGTTCGGGTCGGGGACTTGGCAATCAGCCCCAGCATTTT; CDR3: CASSGRGLGNQPQHF
V: TRBV6-5; length: 15; J: TRBJ2-5; size: -; D: -; DNA: TGTGCCAGCAGCCAGTCGGGGATTGCACAAGAGACCCAGTACTTC; CDR3: CASSQSGIAQETQYF
V: TRBV5-4; length: 14; J: TRBJ2-5; size: once; D: -; DNA: TGTGCCAGCAGCTTGACTAACAACCAAGAGACCCAGTACTTC; CDR3: CASSLTNNQETQYF
V: TRBV11-2; length: 16; J: TRBJ2-3; size: -; D: TRBD1; DNA: TGTGCCAGCAGCAAAAGTGGGACAGGGGTAGCAGATACGCAGTATTTT; CDR3: CASSKSGTGVADTQYF
V: TRBV5-8; length: 12; J: TRBJ1-6; size: -; D: -; DNA: TGTGCCAGCGGGACATTGGGTTCACCCCTCCACTTT; CDR3: CASGTLGSPLHF
V: TRBV9; length: 14; J: TRBJ2-3; size: -; D: -; DNA: TGTGCCAGCAGCGTGGCGGGGAGCACAGATACGCAGTATTTT; CDR3: CASSVAGSTDTQYF
V: TRBV4-1; length: 16; J: TRBJ2-7; size: -; D: TRBD2; DNA: TGCGCCAGCAGCCAAGACCCTAGCGGGGTGGGAGGGGAGCAGTACTTC; CDR3: CASSQDPSGVGGEQYF